This T cell receptor beta chain stems from a study of CD8+CD57+ T cells in acquired aplastic anemia. Overall study: When averaged, DNA from sorted CD4+ and CD8+ cells came to 3 to 3.5 ug. Overall study results and limits: Sharing between patients and controls was observed for some 27 CD8+ CDR3 sequences.

The CDR3 consists of 13 residues. V shed 1 base and J shed 4 bases, with 7 bases lying between them. Profiling of TCR beta VDJ combinations and CDR3 sequences used genomic DNA as template. In TCRdb, the reads were re-called with MiXCR into one record per CDR3 protein. The table lists 250,000 to 350,000 distinct CDR3 sequences, under 60% of them singletons. This clonotype showed up many times. What it binds is not known. Patients chosen for sequencing had CD8+CD57+ cells that had expanded, as shown by flow cytometry. The sequenced sample consisted of sorted CD4+, CD8+, or CD8+CD57+ T cells (not recorded which) from PBMCs. The rearrangement uses TRBV12-3 or TRBV12-4 and TRBJ2-5; D gene uncertain. The origin of this receptor is a human donor with aplastic anemia. Here the CDR3 DNA reads TGTGCCAGCAGTTTAGGGAGTTCAGAGACCCAGTACTTC. Translating gives CASSLGSSETQYF.